The clone carrying this T cell receptor (beta chain) was seen a few times. The antigen is unknown. Treatment in this sample: 10-day PBMC culture with coronavirus spike peptide pools or control peptides (ViraFEST assay). This CDR3 has 11 residues. Germline values: CDR1 SEHNR, CDR2 FQNEAQ (reference sequence). This sample is part of a study of vaccination and CD4 T cells after COVID-19. Sequenced with the Oncomine TCR Beta short-read assay was DNA taken from cultured CD4+ T cells. TCRdb re-called the PCR reads through MiXCR, storing one row per CDR3 protein. The table includes approximately 24,000 distinct CDR3 sequences, less than 65% detected once.

The clonotype originates from a human donor who had recovered from COVID-19. The chain employs TRBV7-9 and TRBJ2-5; D assignment may be TRBD1 or TRBD2 (5 bases each). The sample consisted of CD4+ T cells from blood, cultured in vitro. The CDR3 DNA reads TGTGGAACGGGACACCAAGAGACCCAGTACTTC. Amino acids: CGTGHQETQYF.